Following are 11 T cell receptor beta chains from one sample sequenced in a study of a mutant IDH1 vaccine in newly diagnosed glioma. Their specific antigens are unknown. Sequencing used immunoSEQ multiplex PCR; TCRdb keeps in-frame clones, though not all of them. This table holds around 60,000 clones, approximately 88% found once. Regarding time point: week 11, during vaccination. Each dose delivered 300 ug of mutant IDH1 20-mer peptide subcutaneously with imiquimod. The sequencing used PBMCs, collected from a glioma patient whose treatment included an IDH1 peptide vaccine. The receptors were sampled from a woman aged 50 to 60 with glioma.

The J gene is TRBJ2-3, the V gene TRBV5-1; 12 nucleotides agree with TRBD2. This CDR3 contains 16 residues. J was trimmed by 2 bases and V by 3 bases; bases with no gene match: 4. Per germline, CDR1 SGHRS and CDR2 YFSETQ. CDR3 nucleotide sequence: TGCGCCAGCAGCTCTGGACTAGCGGGGCTCACAGATACGCAGTATTTT. Amino acids: CASSSGLAGLTDTQYF.

The rearrangement links TRBV5-1 to TRBJ2-2; D is undetermined. The CDR3 extends over 16 amino acids. From germline, CDR1 is SGHRS and CDR2 YFSETQ. Trimming took off 4 bases at V and 6 bases at J, with 19 bases between the two ends. In DNA form, the CDR3 reads TGCGCCAGCAGCACGCGGCCGGCGAGGAAGTCCGGGGAGCTGTTTTTT. Protein: CASSTRPARKSGELFF.

The rearrangement uses TRBV7-9 and TRBJ2-3; D not resolved. V was clipped by 6 bases and J by 4 bases, with 11 bases between them. Germline V gene lookup returns CDR1 SEHNR and CDR2 FQNEAQ (reference sequence). The CDR3 is 13 amino acids. The chain's CDR3 is CASSPSHADTQYF. The CDR3 DNA reads TGTGCCAGCAGTCCATCGCACGCAGATACGCAGTATTTT.

This chain uses TRBV7-8 with TRBJ1-5; D unresolved. Germline CDR1 SGHVS, CDR2 FQNEAQ. The CDR3 spans 16 residues. The germline V and J ends were trimmed by 3 bases and 3 bases, with 15 bases remaining between them. The CDR3 region is CASSFEGRAVNQPQHF. CDR3 nucleotides: TGTGCCAGCAGCTTTGAAGGAAGGGCGGTCAATCAGCCCCAGCATTTT. The entire variable domain, with the rest obtained from reference TRBV7-8 and TRBJ1-5, is as follows: GAGVSQSPRYKVAKRGQDVALRCDPISGHVSLFWYQQALGQGPEFLTYFQNEAQLDKSGLPSDRFFAERPEGSVSTLKIQRTQQEDSAVYLCASSFEGRAVNQPQHFGDGTRLSIL.

The V and J genes are TRBV9 and TRBJ1-4, with 9 bases fitting TRBD1. With 3 bases clipped from V and 11 bases from J, the junction kept 8 bases outside the gene matches. Germline V CDR1 and CDR2: SGDLS, YYNGEE. The CDR3 totals 14 residues. The CDR3 region is CASSATGGAGKLFF. The DNA for the CDR3 is TGTGCCAGCAGCGCAACAGGGGGCGCGGGGAAACTGTTTTTT.

The chain couples TRBV9 to TRBJ1-1, with no clear D. The V end lost 0 bases, the J end lost 4 bases, and 13 bases lay between the germline ends. The CDR3 is 15 residues long. Germline V lookup: CDR1 SGDLS, CDR2 YYNGEE. The CDR3 bases are TGTGCCAGCAGCGTAGGCTCACGGTCCACCACTGAAGCTTTCTTT. This encodes CASSVGSRSTTEAFF.

The chain joins TRBV5-6 to TRBJ2-1; 8 bases agree with TRBD2. This CDR3 region has 18 residues. The germline gives CDR1 SGHDT, CDR2 YYEEEE. V was pared by 0 bases and J by 4 bases, with 12 bases of the junction left unmatched. CDR3 residues: CASSLGRGAILLYNEQFF. DNA of the CDR3: TGTGCCAGCAGCTTGGGGCGGGGGGCCATCCTCCTTTACAATGAGCAGTTCTTC.

Comment on this clone: This same CDR3 is encoded by further DNA sequences in the sample. V usage is TRBV6-5 and J usage is TRBJ1-1; no clear D gene. V was pared by 0 bases and J by 3 bases, with 8 bases between. There are 14 residues in the CDR3. Germline CDR1 and CDR2: MNHEY and SVGAGI. CDR3 coding DNA: TGTGCCAGCAGTTACTCGGGCAGAGACACTGAAGCTTTCTTT. This codes for CASSYSGRDTEAFF.

CDR3 protein: CSVGLDTADTF. Here the CDR3 DNA reads TGCAGCGTTGGGTTGGACACGGCGGACACCTTC. This chain connects TRBV29-1 to TRBJ1-2, with D possibly being TRBD1 (5 bases). The CDR3 is made up of 11 amino acids. Germline values: CDR1 SQVTM, CDR2 ANQGSEA. The V and J ends lost 4 bases and 12 bases respectively, with 15 bases between them.

The rearrangement links TRBV28 to TRBJ2-5, with 7 nucleotides matching TRBD1. Looked up from germline, CDR1 is MDHEN and CDR2 is SYDVKM. The CDR3 totals 13 residues. Trimming at V came to 7 bases and at J to 4 bases, leaving 6 bases not matched to a gene. CDR3 loop: CASTLTGPETQYF. CDR3 nucleotide sequence: TGTGCCAGCACCCTGACAGGGCCAGAGACCCAGTACTTC.

The chain employs TRBV10-3 and TRBJ1-2; TRBD1 aligns across 8 bases. Unmatched junction bases numbered 7, after V lost 8 bases and J lost 5 bases. Germline lookup yields CDR1 ENHRY and CDR2 SYGVKD. The length of the CDR3 is 13 residues. CDR3: CAIGGQGGYGYTF. The DNA of the CDR3 is TGTGCCATCGGAGGACAGGGAGGATATGGCTACACCTTC.